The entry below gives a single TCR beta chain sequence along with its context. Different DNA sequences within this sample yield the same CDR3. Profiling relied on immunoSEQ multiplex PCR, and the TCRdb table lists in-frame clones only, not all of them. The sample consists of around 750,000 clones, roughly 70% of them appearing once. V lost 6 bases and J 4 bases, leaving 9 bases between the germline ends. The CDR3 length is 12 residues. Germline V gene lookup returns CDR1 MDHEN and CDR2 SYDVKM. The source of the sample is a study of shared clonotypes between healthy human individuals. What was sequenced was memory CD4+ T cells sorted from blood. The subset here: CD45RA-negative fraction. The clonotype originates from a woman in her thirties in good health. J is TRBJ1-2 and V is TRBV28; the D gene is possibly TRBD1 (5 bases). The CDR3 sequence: CASSLDSYGYTF. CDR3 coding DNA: TGTGCCAGCAGCTTAGACAGCTATGGCTACACCTTC.